Listed here are 23 T cell receptor beta chains from one sample, sequenced in a study of prognosis after radiotherapy for stage I lung cancer. TCR beta CDR3 was amplified from genomic DNA by two-round multiplex PCR. Amplification in first-round PCR relied on primers specific to each TRBV and TRBJ gene. One entry per CDR3 protein results from TCRdb running MiXCR on the multiplex PCR reads. The table lists about 15,000 distinct CDR3 sequences, roughly 30% of them singletons. Sequences were derived from PBMCs, sampled before or after stereotactic body radiation therapy (not recorded which). These receptors originate from a donor older than 45 with non-small cell lung cancer.

This clonotype occurred many times. A much larger clonotype is one base distant, so this may be a read error. This chain joins TRBV24-1 and TRBJ2-1; no definite D call. In germline, CDR1 is KGHDR, CDR2 SFDVKD. This CDR3 is built from 12 residues. CDR3 sequence: CATNDLNNEQFF. Written as DNA, the CDR3 is TGTGCCACCAATGATTTGAACAATGAGCAGTTCTTC.

V is TRBV15 and J is TRBJ2-1, with D tentatively TRBD1 or TRBD2 (5 bases each). V dropped 8 bases and J dropped 3 bases, with 14 bases sitting between them. CDR3 length equals 14 residues. Germline-derived CDR1 and CDR2 are LNHNV and YYDKDF (reference sequence). This CDR3 is CATAERGYYNEQFF. The CDR3 DNA is TGTGCCACCGCAGAGAGGGGATACTACAATGAGCAGTTCTTC. The full variable domain, with the rest looked up from reference TRBV15 and TRBJ2-1, is DAMVIQNPRYQVTQFGKPVTLSCSQTLNHNVMYWYQQKSSQAPKLLFHYYDKDFNNEADTPDNFQSRRPNTSFCFLDIRSPGLGDTAMYLCATAERGYYNEQFFGPGTRLTVL.

By sample share, this clonotype is medium-sized (0.01 to 0.1%). The DNA for the CDR3 is TGTGCCAGCAGTGAGGGGCGGACAGGAGCTTCCGGGGCCAACGTCCTGACTTTC. Amino acid sequence: CASSEGRTGASGANVLTF. The V and J genes are TRBV6-1 and TRBJ2-6; 7 bases line up with TRBD1. The CDR3 sequence is 18 residues long. Germline values: CDR1 MNHNS, CDR2 SASEGT. With V trimmed by 3 bases and J by 4 bases, 12 bases remained unmatched.

Relative to its sample, this clonotype is medium-sized. The V call is TRBV6-1, the J call TRBJ2-7; 8 bases align to TRBD1. CDR1 is MNHNS, CDR2 SASEGT, per germline. This CDR3 has 13 amino acids. V dropped 7 bases and J dropped 7; count of bases not matched to a gene: 9. This CDR3 reads CASKKTGVKEQYF. Here the CDR3 DNA reads TGTGCCAGCAAGAAGACAGGGGTCAAAGAGCAGTACTTC.

The sample holds many counts of this clonotype. The chain has TRBV7-7 and TRBJ2-1; 10 bases align to TRBD1. The V and J ends lost 5 bases and 9 bases, in that order; junction bases with no gene match: 7. Germline-derived CDR1 and CDR2 are SSHAT and FNYEAQ (reference sequence). The CDR3 spans 14 residues. The CDR3 here is CASSKGQGTGEQFF. CDR3 bases: TGTGCCAGCAGCAAGGGACAGGGGACGGGTGAGCAGTTCTTC.

This clonotype was detected many times. The chain is built from TRBV30 and TRBJ2-5, with D perhaps given as TRBD1 or TRBD2 (5 bases each). V was trimmed by 5 bases and J by 5 bases, leaving 18 bases between them. Germline-derived CDR1 and CDR2 are GTSNPN and SVGIG (reference sequence). The length of the CDR3 is 14 residues. CDR3 amino acids: CAWGGKVSRETQYF. The DNA of the CDR3 is TGTGCCTGGGGGGGTAAGGTTTCTCGGGAGACCCAGTACTTC.

Turning to this clonotype: A read error is the likely source, as a far larger clone sits one nucleotide away. The chain joins TRBV6-5 to TRBJ2-7; 7 bases align to TRBD2. The DNA matches TRBJ2-3 better at its end, which makes the J call doubtful. The CDR3 covers 15 residues. The V gene's germline CDR1 is MNHEY and CDR2 SVGAGI. In nucleotides, the CDR3 is TGTGCCAGCAGTTACGGCGGGACTAAGACAGATACGCAGTATTTT. This codes for CASSYGGTKTDTQYF.

In the case of this clonotype: A read error is the likely source, as a far larger clone sits one nucleotide away. J is TRBJ1-5 and V is TRBV6-4, with D maybe TRBD1 (6 bases). This CDR3 is 14 amino acids long. CDR1 is MRHNA and CDR2 is SNTAGT in the germline V gene. CDR3 protein: CASSEVWVGQHQHF. The CDR3 nucleotides read TGTGCCAGCAGTGAAGTATGGGTTGGACAGCACCAGCATTTT.

This clonotype was counted ten times or more. The chain combines TRBV28 with TRBJ1-1; D is undetermined. There are 14 residues in the CDR3. Trimming removed 7 bases from V and 4 bases from J, with 16 bases in between. CDR1 is MDHEN, CDR2 SYDVKM, per germline. As DNA, the CDR3 is TGTGCCAGCAAGGTTCAGACCTCGGGCACTGAAGCTTTCTTT. Translated: CASKVQTSGTEAFF.

Concerning this clonotype itself: Its ends do not fully match the called genes, so a read error is possible. This chain uses TRBV6-1 with TRBJ1-5; D is undetermined. This CDR3 is 16 amino acids long. Germline values: CDR1 MNHNS, CDR2 SASEGT. CDR3 in DNA: TGTGCCAGCAGTGAAAAGTCAGAAGGCTCATATCAGCACCAGCATTTT. Translating gives CASSEKSEGSYQHQHF.

This clonotype rates as medium-sized. The rearrangement uses TRBV19 and TRBJ1-6; D is perhaps TRBD1 (6 bases). This CDR3 has 15 amino acids. The V gene lost 3 bases and the J gene lost 5 bases, with 11 bases spanning the gap. Germline-derived CDR1 and CDR2 are LNHDA and SQIVND (reference sequence). The CDR3 bases are TGTGCCAGTAGTATTAGTGGGGGCGATAATTCACCCCTCCACTTT. Protein sequence: CASSISGGDNSPLHF. The variable domain in full, completed from reference TRBV19 and TRBJ1-6, reads DGGITQSPKYLFRKEGQNVTLSCEQNLNHDAMYWYRQDPGQGLRLIYYSQIVNDFQKGDIAEGYSVSREKKESFPLTVTSAQKNPTAFYLCASSISGGDNSPLHFGNGTRLTVT.

This clonotype was detected many times. The CDR3 DNA follows: TGTGCCAGCAGGAAAACAGGGGGCGCGAATGGCTACACCTTC. Encoded protein: CASRKTGGANGYTF. The rearrangement joins TRBV6-2 or TRBV6-3 to TRBJ1-2; TRBD1 agrees at 9 bases. The CDR3 contains 14 residues. Germline values: CDR1 MNHEY, CDR2 SVGEGT. V gave up 6 bases and J gave up 6 bases; unmatched junction bases: 8.

This clonotype qualifies as medium-sized. This rearrangement joins TRBV20-1 to TRBJ2-1; D call uncertain. V shed 7 bases and J shed 0 bases, with 4 bases lying between them. Germline values: CDR1 DFQATT, CDR2 SNEGSKA (reference sequence). The CDR3 sequence is 11 residues long. CDR3 loop: CSVDSYNEQFF. The DNA for the CDR3 is TGCAGTGTTGACTCCTACAATGAGCAGTTCTTC.

Of note for this clonotype: With a much larger clone just one base away, this may be a read error. The rearrangement links TRBV19 to TRBJ2-7; no firm D call. Germline CDR1 and CDR2: LNHDA and SQIVND (reference sequence). This CDR3 contains 16 residues. The CDR3 spells CAISRTVAGVSYEQYF. CDR3 bases: TGTGCCATTAGTAGAACCGTTGCTGGGGTATCCTACGAGCAGTACTTC.

This clonotype appeared many times. The genes are TRBV24-1 and TRBJ1-3; the match to TRBD1 covers 7 bases. This CDR3 contains 16 residues. V shed 5 bases, J shed 5 bases, and the junction held 11 bases outside the gene matches. Germline V lookup: CDR1 KGHDR, CDR2 SFDVKD. For the CDR3, the DNA is TGTGCCACCAGTGGGGAGACAGGGAAGAAAAGAAACACCATATATTTT. This encodes CATSGETGKKRNTIYF.

This clonotype appeared once. A read error is likely, as this CDR3 ends without the conserved phenylalanine or tryptophan. The genes are TRBV12-3 or TRBV12-4 and TRBJ1-4, with D tentatively TRBD1 (5 bases). The CDR3 spans 15 residues. V was clipped by 3 bases and J by 5 bases, with 13 bases between them. CDR3 DNA sequence: TGTGCCAGCAGTTTTGGGGCGGGGGTAAATGAAAAACTGTTTTCT. This encodes CASSFGAGVNEKLFS.

The sample holds many counts of this clonotype. The chain links TRBV6-1 to TRBJ2-7; 9 bases are shared with TRBD1. V shed 6 bases, J shed 2 bases, and the junction held 2 bases outside the gene matches. Germline values: CDR1 MNHNS, CDR2 SASEGT. The CDR3 extends over 13 amino acids. The CDR3 is CASSDRGAYEQYF. In DNA, the CDR3 is TGTGCCAGCAGCGACAGGGGGGCCTACGAGCAGTACTTC.

This clonotype was observed many times. This chain uses TRBV6-5 with TRBJ2-1, with 9 bases that match TRBD2. The germline V gene encodes CDR1 MNHEY and CDR2 SVGAGI. The length of the CDR3 is 17 residues. With 0 bases clipped from V and 3 bases from J, the junction kept 6 bases outside the gene matches. CDR3 loop: CASSYSMLAGIYNEQFF. CDR3 coding DNA: TGTGCCAGCAGTTACTCGATGCTAGCGGGAATCTACAATGAGCAGTTCTTC.

This chain connects TRBV20-1 to TRBJ2-6, with 10 positions matching TRBD1. Trimming removed 5 bases from V and 7 bases from J; junction bases left unmatched: 11. The CDR3 runs to 16 residues. Germline V CDR1 and CDR2: DFQATT, SNEGSKA (reference sequence). In nucleotides, the CDR3 is TGCAGTGCTGGTGGGACAGGGGCATCTTGTGCCAACGTCCTGACTTTC. This codes for CSAGGTGASCANVLTF.

This clonotype has ten or more counts. The chain employs TRBV11-2 and TRBJ1-3; D gene unclear. V was pared by 0 bases and J by 0 bases, with 6 bases between. The CDR3 is 15 residues long. CDR1 SGHAT and CDR2 FQNNGV come from the germline V gene. CDR3 nucleotide sequence: TGTGCCAGCAGCTTAGAACCGTTCTCTGGAAACACCATATATTTT. This gives the protein CASSLEPFSGNTIYF.

Remarks on this clonotype: It differs at one base from a far larger clone, so likely a read error. The V call is TRBV2, the J call TRBJ2-4, with D possibly matching TRBD1 (5 bases). V was pared by 6 bases and J by 13 bases, with 16 bases between. Germline V gives CDR1 SNHLY, CDR2 FYNNEI. The CDR3 has 12 residues. The CDR3 loop is CASRRQGNEQYF. The CDR3 nucleotides read TGTGCCAGCAGGCGCCAGGGCAATGAGCAGTACTTC.

Ten or more counts support this clonotype. The chain joins TRBV20-1 to TRBJ1-2; 9 nucleotides line up with TRBD1. Germline V gene sequence: CDR1 DFQATT, CDR2 SNEGSKA (reference sequence). The junction had 9 bases not matched to a gene; V was cut back by 3 bases and J by 7 bases. The CDR3 spans 14 residues. The chain's CDR3 is CSARAQGALGGYTF. CDR3 nucleotide sequence: TGCAGTGCTAGGGCACAGGGGGCTTTAGGTGGCTACACCTTC.

Regarding this clonotype: One end of the junction varies from germline; a read error may be responsible. The chain couples TRBV3-1 to TRBJ2-7; D gene uncertain. This CDR3 is 13 amino acids long. From germline, CDR1 is LGHDT and CDR2 YNNKEL (reference sequence). Here the CDR3 DNA reads TGTGCCAGCAGCAAACTATCAGGCTACCAGCAGTACTTC. Translation: CASSKLSGYQQYF.